The next 8 T cell receptor beta chains were all read from a single sample in a study of radiation and T cells in renal cell carcinoma. Assay: immunoSEQ multiplex PCR; the TCRdb copy retains only in-frame clones and omits some. The repertoire holds just over 150,000 clones, with roughly 87% as singletons. Sample time point: blood 2 weeks post-SBRT. Treatment in this sample: 15 Gy SBRT to primary tumor, nephrectomy 4 weeks later. The sample was blood, taken from a patient whose treatment included radiotherapy and nephrectomy. The receptors stem from a woman aged 45-60 years with renal cell carcinoma.

This rearrangement joins TRBV2 to TRBJ1-4; D gene uncertain. V lost 3 bases to trimming and J lost 10 bases, with 18 bases between them. The CDR3 totals 15 residues. Germline-derived CDR1 and CDR2 are SNHLY and FYNNEI. This CDR3 is CASSDQESGLGKLFF. The CDR3 DNA follows: TGTGCCAGCAGTGACCAGGAAAGCGGTCTGGGAAAACTGTTTTTT. The whole variable domain, filled in from reference TRBV2 and TRBJ1-4, reads EPEVTQTPSHQVTQMGQEVILRCVPISNHLYFYWYRQILGQKVEFLVSFYNNEISEKSEIFDDQFSVERPDGSNFTLKIRSTKLEDSAMYFCASSDQESGLGKLFFGSGTQLSVL.

V gene TRBV5-1 combines with J gene TRBJ1-2; weak D call: TRBD1 (5 bases). This CDR3 is 14 amino acids long. Trimming shortened V by 2 bases and J by 4 bases, and 12 bases separated the two germline ends. Germline V gene lookup returns CDR1 SGHRS and CDR2 YFSETQ. The CDR3 here is CASSFGTESYGYTF. The DNA for the CDR3 is TGCGCCAGCAGCTTCGGGACGGAAAGCTATGGCTACACCTTC.

The rearrangement links TRBV2 to TRBJ2-3; the match to TRBD2 covers 9 bases. The junction had 8 bases not matched to a gene; V was cut back by 2 bases and J by 2 bases. CDR1 is SNHLY, CDR2 FYNNEI, per germline. The length of the CDR3 is 17 residues. DNA of the CDR3: TGTGCCAGCAGTGAAACCCCTCCTAGCGGGGACACAGATACGCAGTATTTT. Its protein is CASSETPPSGDTDTQYF.

The chain is built from TRBV25-1 and TRBJ1-5; the D is unclear. The CDR3 consists of 14 residues. In germline, CDR1 is MGHDK, CDR2 SYGVNS. Trimming pared 4 bases from V and 3 bases from J, leaving 10 bases between. CDR3 nucleotides: TGTGCCAGCAGTGCACCAGGCCCCAATCAGCCCCAGCATTTT. As protein: CASSAPGPNQPQHF.

The J gene is TRBJ1-6, the V gene TRBV7-2, with a tentative D call TRBD1 (5 bases). The CDR3 has 16 residues. Trimming took 7 bases from V and 0 from J, leaving 13 bases between them. CDR1 and CDR2 (germline): SGHTA, FQGNSA. DNA of the CDR3: TGTGCCAGCACCTCAGGGAGGAGCTCCTATAATTCACCCCTCCACTTT. Residues: CASTSGRSSYNSPLHF.

The V gene is TRBV5-6, the J gene TRBJ2-3; 10 bases align to TRBD2. The V and J ends lost 2 bases and 2 bases, in that order; junction bases with no gene match: 5. Germline V gene data show CDR1 as SGHDT and CDR2 as YYEEEE. This CDR3 region has 16 residues. CDR3 sequence: CASSLWTSGITDTQYF. In DNA, the CDR3 is TGTGCCAGCAGCTTATGGACTAGCGGAATCACAGATACGCAGTATTTT.

This clone was seen more than once but under ten times. The chain is built from TRBV5-1 and TRBJ1-2; TRBD1 agrees at 7 bases. V lost 0 bases, J lost 1 base, and 9 bases stayed unmatched. The CDR3 runs 17 residues. Germline V gives CDR1 SGHRS, CDR2 YFSETQ. CDR3 amino acids: CASSLADRAAGNYGYTF. CDR3 bases: TGCGCCAGCAGCTTGGCCGACAGGGCGGCGGGTAACTATGGCTACACCTTC.

The chain is built from TRBV5-1 and TRBJ2-7; 8 nucleotides line up with TRBD1. Germline assignment: CDR1 SGHRS and CDR2 YFSETQ. CDR3 length: 13 residues. V lost 4 bases and J lost 7; bases outside the gene matches: 7. The CDR3, as DNA: TGCGCCAGCAGCAGCGACAGGGGTTGGGAGCAGTACTTC. Its translation: CASSSDRGWEQYF.